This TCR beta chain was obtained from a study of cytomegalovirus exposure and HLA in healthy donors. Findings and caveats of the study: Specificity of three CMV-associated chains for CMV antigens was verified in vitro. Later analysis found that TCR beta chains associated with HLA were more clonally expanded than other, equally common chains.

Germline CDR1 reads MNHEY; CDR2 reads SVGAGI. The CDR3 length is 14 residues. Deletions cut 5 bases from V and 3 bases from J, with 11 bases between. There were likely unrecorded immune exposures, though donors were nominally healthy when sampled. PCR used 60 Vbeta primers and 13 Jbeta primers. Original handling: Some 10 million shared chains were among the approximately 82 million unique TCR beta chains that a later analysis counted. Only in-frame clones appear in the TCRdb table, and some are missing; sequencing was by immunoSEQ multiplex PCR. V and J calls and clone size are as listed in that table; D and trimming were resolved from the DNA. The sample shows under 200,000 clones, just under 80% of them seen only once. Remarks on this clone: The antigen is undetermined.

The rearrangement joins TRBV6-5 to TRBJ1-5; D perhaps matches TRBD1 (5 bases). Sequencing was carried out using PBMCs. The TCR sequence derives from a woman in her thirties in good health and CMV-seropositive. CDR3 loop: CASSGAQFNQPQHF. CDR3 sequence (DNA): TGTGCCAGCAGTGGGGCGCAGTTCAATCAGCCCCAGCATTTT.